This is a list of T cell receptor beta chains from one sample in a study of blood T cell repertoires in COVID-19. Some clones are missing from TCRdb's copy, which holds only in-frame ones; the method was immunoSEQ multiplex PCR. This sample carries about 83,000 clones, about 83% of them seen once, and the ten largest clones take under 8.5%. Material: peripheral blood. The receptors were gathered from a man aged 50 or older with active COVID-19. The CDR3 runs from the conserved cysteine through the conserved F or W. A D gene is named only where the DNA matches it firmly. A clone size is listed for some rows: how often the clone was seen (once, few, many), or a class if it is expanded.

.	.	TRBV9	TRBJ2-5	TGTGCCAGCAGCGTAGCCCCTAGCGAGAGCGAGACCCAGTACTTC	CASSVAPSESETQYF
TRBD1	once	TRBV19	TRBJ2-7	TGTGCCAGTAGTGGCCGGGACAGGACCACTCTCGGGCAGTACTTC	CASSGRDRTTLGQYF
TRBD2	few	TRBV7-2	TRBJ2-7	TGTGCCAGCAGCTTAGGGGCTAGCGGGACCTACGAGCAGTACTTC	CASSLGASGTYEQYF
.	.	TRBV20-1	TRBJ2-1	TGCAGTGCTAGAGGTAGAAATGAGCAGTTCTTC	CSARGRNEQFF
TRBD1	.	TRBV7-8	TRBJ1-5	TGTGCCAGCAGCCTGACAGGGACCAATCAGCCCCAGCATTTT	CASSLTGTNQPQHF
.	.	TRBV18	TRBJ1-1	TGTGCCAGCTCACCAATGGGGGGGGGAACTGAAGCTTTCTTT	CASSPMGGGTEAFF
TRBD1	.	TRBV7-9	TRBJ1-4	TGTGCCAGCAGCCCCGGACAGGGGGGGAAAAGGGAAAAACTGTTTTTT	CASSPGQGGKREKLFF
.	.	TRBV6-2/TRBV6-3	TRBJ1-1	TGTGCCAGCAGTTCACGGACGGGGGGGGCTGAAGCTTTCTTT	CASSSRTGGAEAFF
.	.	TRBV24-1	TRBJ2-1	TGTGCCACCAGTGCCCTGAATGAGCAGTTCTTC	CATSALNEQFF
TRBD1	.	TRBV5-6	TRBJ1-1	TGTGCCAGCAGCCCGACAGGGGTCACCACTGAAGCTTTCTTT	CASSPTGVTTEAFF
.	once	TRBV18	TRBJ1-1	TGTGCCAGCTCACCAACAAGACAGTTGAACACTGAAGCTTTCTTT	CASSPTRQLNTEAFF
.	.	TRBV18	TRBJ2-1	TGTGCCAGCTCACCAAGTGGGGGCAGGGGTGAGCAGTTCTTC	CASSPSGGRGEQFF
TRBD1	.	TRBV7-6	TRBJ2-2	TGTGCCAGCAGCGCGGACAGGGTGAACACCGGGGAGCTGTTTTTT	CASSADRVNTGELFF
.	.	TRBV4-3	TRBJ2-3	TGCGCCAGCAGCCGAGGATGGGGGCTGACTGTCACAGATACGCAGTATTTT	CASSRGWGLTVTDTQYF
TRBD2	once	TRBV28	TRBJ2-5	TGTGCCAGCAGTTTTCGTGGGGGGGAAGAGACCCAGTACTTC	CASSFRGGEETQYF
.	.	TRBV18	TRBJ1-6	TGTGCCAGCTCAGAGGCAGAGAATTCACCCCTCCACTTT	CASSEAENSPLHF
.	.	TRBV27	TRBJ2-3	TGTGCCAGCAGTTCCGATGACATTAGGGATACGCAGTATTTT	CASSSDDIRDTQYF
.	.	TRBV2	TRBJ2-3	TGTGCCAGCAGTGTAGGGACTCTAAAAACAGATACGCAGTATTTT	CASSVGTLKTDTQYF
TRBD2	once	TRBV5-1	TRBJ2-2	TGCGCCAGCAGCTTGGGGCTAGCGGGGCCGAACACCGGGGAGCTGTTTTTT	CASSLGLAGPNTGELFF
TRBD1	.	TRBV7-9	TRBJ2-7	TGTGCCAGCAGCTCCCCCGGGACAGGGGATTACGAGCAGTACTTC	CASSSPGTGDYEQYF
.	.	TRBV7-7	TRBJ2-1	TGTGCCAGCAGCTTATCCGACTCCAATGAGCAGTTCTTC	CASSLSDSNEQFF
TRBD1	.	TRBV5-1	TRBJ1-1	TGCGCCAGCAGCGAGGACAGGGCGAACACTGAAGCTTTCTTT	CASSEDRANTEAFF
TRBD1	.	TRBV2	TRBJ2-3	TGTGCCAGCAGTTCTGAACAGGGGATACATTTGTATTTT	CASSSEQGIHLYF
.	once	TRBV29-1	TRBJ2-7	TGCAGCGTTGCCCGAGGCGTGGGGCCACCGCCTTACGAGCAGTACTTC	CSVARGVGPPPYEQYF
.	.	TRBV11-3	TRBJ1-1	TGTGCCAGCAGCTTAAATTGGGCCAACCCTGAAGCTTTCTTT	CASSLNWANPEAFF
.	.	TRBV28	TRBJ1-1	TGTGCCAGCAGTACCCGGCAGGGGCCAAACACTGAAGCTTTCTTT	CASSTRQGPNTEAFF
.	.	TRBV19	TRBJ2-1	TGTGCCAGTAGTCGACTCTTTCGGGAGAACTCCTACAATGAGCAGTTCTTC	CASSRLFRENSYNEQFF
.	once	TRBV10-1	TRBJ2-2	TGCGCCAGCAAGTTAACGGCGAACACCGGGGAGCTGTTTTTT	CASKLTANTGELFF
.	.	TRBV30	TRBJ1-4	TGTGCCTGGGGGGGCAGGTCTGATGAAAAACTGTTTTTT	CAWGGRSDEKLFF
TRBD2	.	TRBV27	TRBJ2-7	TGTGCCAGCAGTTCGTTCGCAATCCAGCGGGAAAACGAGCAGTACTTC	CASSSFAIQRENEQYF
TRBD2	.	TRBV13	TRBJ2-5	TGTGCCAGCAGCTCCGGGACTAGCGGGTTGCAAGAGACCCAGTACTTC	CASSSGTSGLQETQYF
TRBD1	.	TRBV5-5	TRBJ2-3	TGTGCCAGCAGCGGGGCGGACAGGTTCAGTTACACAGATACGCAGTATTTT	CASSGADRFSYTDTQYF
TRBD1	.	TRBV2	TRBJ1-6	TGTGCCAGCGGATTCGACAGGGACATCAATAATTCACCCCTCCACTTT	CASGFDRDINNSPLHF
.	.	TRBV7-2	TRBJ2-2	TGTGCCAGCAGCTTTACAGTCACCGGGGAGCTGTTTTTT	CASSFTVTGELFF
TRBD2	.	TRBV7-9	TRBJ2-7	TGTGCCAGCAGCTTACGGCTAGCGGGGGCAACCTACGAGCAGTACTTC	CASSLRLAGATYEQYF
.	.	TRBV5-1	TRBJ2-3	TGCGCCAGCAGCGTCCAGGGGAAATCTAGCACAGATACGCAGTATTTT	CASSVQGKSSTDTQYF
TRBD2	.	TRBV29-1	TRBJ2-5	TGCAGCGTCGCCATTAGCGGGAGTAAGATGGAGACCCAGTACTTC	CSVAISGSKMETQYF
.	.	TRBV6-6	TRBJ1-1	TGTGCCAGCAGTTACTCAGGGGTTGTGAGCACTGAAGCTTTCTTT	CASSYSGVVSTEAFF
TRBD2	once	TRBV7-2	TRBJ2-5	TGTGCCAGCAGCTTAGTTCGGGCGGGGGTAGAGACCCAGTACTTC	CASSLVRAGVETQYF
TRBD2	.	TRBV7-2	TRBJ2-5	TGTGCCAGCAGCCCTGCCGGGACTAGAGGCGAGACCCAGTACTTC	CASSPAGTRGETQYF
TRBD1	.	TRBV7-2	TRBJ1-2	TGTGCCAGCAGCCCGGGACAGTCCTATGGCTACACCTTC	CASSPGQSYGYTF
.	.	TRBV5-1	TRBJ2-5	TGCGCCAGCAGCCATCAGGGTGATGGAGAGACCCAGTACTTC	CASSHQGDGETQYF
TRBD2	.	TRBV9	TRBJ2-7	TGTGCCAGCAGCGTAGAAACTAGCGGGAAGCAGTACTTC	CASSVETSGKQYF
.	.	TRBV4-3	TRBJ1-3	TGCGCCAGCAGCCAAGAGGGAGCCCGGAACACCATATATTTT	CASSQEGARNTIYF
.	.	TRBV30	TRBJ2-7	TGTGCCTGGAGTAAGGGGTTACGCGAGCAGTACTTC	CAWSKGLREQYF
.	.	TRBV6-5	TRBJ1-4	TGTGCCAGCAGTTACGTCCGGACAGACGGTGAAAAACTGTTTTTT	CASSYVRTDGEKLFF
.	.	TRBV18	TRBJ1-6	TGTGCCAGCTCACCAACATGGGGCGTCGATTCACCCCTCCACTTT	CASSPTWGVDSPLHF
.	.	TRBV3-1/TRBV3-2	TRBJ1-2	TGTGCCAGCAGCCAAGATTCAACAGCCACTGGTTGGTATGGCTACACCTTC	CASSQDSTATGWYGYTF
TRBD2	.	TRBV7-2	TRBJ2-2	TGTGCCAGCAGTCGAGTCGCGGGGGCGAACACCGGGGAGCTGTTTTTT	CASSRVAGANTGELFF
TRBD1	.	TRBV29-1	TRBJ1-1	TGCAGCGTGACAGGGACGATAGCAGCTTTCTTT	CSVTGTIAAFF
.	few	TRBV4-1	TRBJ2-7	TGCGCCAGCGGTCCCAGAGGGGGTGCCTACGAGCAGTACTTC	CASGPRGGAYEQYF
.	.	TRBV6-2/TRBV6-3	TRBJ1-1	TGTGCCAGCAGTTACGCAGGCCCCCAACGCACTGAAGCTTTCTTT	CASSYAGPQRTEAFF